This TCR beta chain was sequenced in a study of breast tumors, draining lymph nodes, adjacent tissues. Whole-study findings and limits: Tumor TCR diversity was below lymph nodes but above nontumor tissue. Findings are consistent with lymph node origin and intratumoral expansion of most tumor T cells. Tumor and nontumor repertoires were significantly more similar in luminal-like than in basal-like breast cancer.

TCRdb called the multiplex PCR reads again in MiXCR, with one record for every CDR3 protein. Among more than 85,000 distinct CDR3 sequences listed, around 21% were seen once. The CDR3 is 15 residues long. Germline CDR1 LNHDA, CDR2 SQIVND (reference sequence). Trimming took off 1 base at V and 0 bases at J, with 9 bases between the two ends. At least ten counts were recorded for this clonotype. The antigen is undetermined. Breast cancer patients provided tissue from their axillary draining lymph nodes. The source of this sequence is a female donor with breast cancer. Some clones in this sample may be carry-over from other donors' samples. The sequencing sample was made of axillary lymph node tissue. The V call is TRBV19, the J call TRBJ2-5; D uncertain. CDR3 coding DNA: TGTGCCAGTAGTATAGGAGGAACAAACCAAGAGACCCAGTACTTC. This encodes CASSIGGTNQETQYF.